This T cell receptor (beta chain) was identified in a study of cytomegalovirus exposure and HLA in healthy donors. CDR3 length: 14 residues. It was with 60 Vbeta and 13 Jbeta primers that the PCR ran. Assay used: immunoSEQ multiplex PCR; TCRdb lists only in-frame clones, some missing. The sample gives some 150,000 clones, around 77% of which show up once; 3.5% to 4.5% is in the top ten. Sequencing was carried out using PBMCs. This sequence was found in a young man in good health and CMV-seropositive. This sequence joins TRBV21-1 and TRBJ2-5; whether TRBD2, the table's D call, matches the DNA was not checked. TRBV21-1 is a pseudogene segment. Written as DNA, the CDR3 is TGTGCCAGCATCGGACTAGCGGGGGAAGAGACCCAGTACTTC. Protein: CASIGLAGEETQYF.